This is a list of T cell receptor beta chains from one sample in a study of cytomegalovirus exposure and HLA in healthy donors. Sequenced by immunoSEQ multiplex PCR; TCRdb stores in-frame clones only, minus some. The sample lists 80,000 to 100,000 clones; about 81% were seen once. The specimen was PBMCs. These receptors came from a man between 35 and 55 years old in good health and CMV-seronegative. Each CDR3 is given with its conserved first and last residue. Each record gives: J gene, V gene, CDR3 protein.

TRBJ1-6	TRBV2	CASRARTGNSPLHF
TRBJ2-6	TRBV9	CASSATGLHTSGANVLTF
TRBJ2-6	TRBV7-3	CASSLGGSGANVLTF
TRBJ2-3	TRBV15	CATSRPGQRTDTQYF
TRBJ1-2	TRBV6-1	CASSETGNYGYTF
TRBJ1-1	TRBV6-6	CASSLRGGRGTEAFF
TRBJ2-7	TRBV18	CASSLRRAEQYF
TRBJ2-5	TRBV30	CAWSVGAVETQYF
TRBJ1-2	TRBV14	CASSQGYSFYGYTF
TRBJ2-7	TRBV9	CASSAAGTGINEQYF
TRBJ2-5	TRBV5-6	CASSFTSTGGAETQYF
TRBJ2-1	TRBV5-4	CASSSGQGAGNEQFF
TRBJ2-7	TRBV7-3	CASRGTSSYEQYF
TRBJ1-1	TRBV14	CASSQGAARNTEAFF
TRBJ2-7	TRBV27	CASSLKGGGGLSFPYEQYF
TRBJ2-2	TRBV6-6	CASSSSGTGFAGELFF
TRBJ1-4	TRBV14	CASSQRTGGIEKLFF
TRBJ1-1	TRBV10-3	CAINGQSNTEAFF
TRBJ1-1	TRBV5-6	CASSGGWLGGATEAFF
TRBJ2-1	TRBV15	CATSRGSGGEQFF
TRBJ1-3	TRBV7-2	CASSLWTGGNTIYF
TRBJ1-1	TRBV6-5	CASSYYSHTEAFF
TRBJ1-3	TRBV5-4	CASSHPGQGVDSGNTIYF
TRBJ1-5	TRBV19	CASSIEGRGHSNQPQHF
TRBJ1-1	TRBV6-1	CASRRTGVNTEAFF
TRBJ1-1	TRBV27	CASSPTQVLNTEAFF
TRBJ2-1	TRBV29-1	CSVDRQASYNEQFF
TRBJ2-3	TRBV5-1	CASSIGTSGGRGDTQYF
TRBJ2-7	TRBV9	CASSAGQRSDYEQYF
TRBJ1-2	TRBV5-6	CASSFQGQLYGYTF
TRBJ1-6	TRBV9	CASSVEAAGGSYNSPLHF
TRBJ2-1	TRBV9	CASSVVGRGAEQFF
TRBJ2-3	TRBV5-1	CASSPGLAGGLFTDTQYF